The entry that follows covers one T cell receptor (beta chain) sequence. Its antigen is not known. This entry is derived from a study of shared clonotypes between healthy human individuals. Overall study results and limits: A limitation of the genetic and exposure-history diversity represented arose from few donors. Relative to their counterparts shared across all four donors, non-shared clonotypes exhibited diminished generation probabilities. Sharing of clonotypes among donors was expected to vary with sequencing depth.

A deep-level run was used for the assay. Produced via immunoSEQ multiplex PCR; TCRdb's table is partial and in-frame only. This sample has fewer than 1.8 million clones, with approximately 98.5% found just once. Trimming removed 0 bases from V and 4 bases from J; junction bases left unmatched: 4. Germline-derived CDR1 and CDR2 are SGHRS and YFSETQ. The CDR3 runs 15 residues. The TCR was taken from a man under 40 in good health. Sequencing was performed on naive CD4+ T cells sorted from blood. The subset is: CD45RA+ positively selected. The chain is built from TRBV5-1 and TRBJ2-5, with TRBD2 identical over 9 bases. CDR3 in amino acids: CASSLVGSGRETQYF. The CDR3 nucleotides read TGCGCCAGCAGCTTGGTTGGTAGCGGGAGAGAGACCCAGTACTTC.